Following are 16 T cell receptor beta chains from one sample sequenced in a study of shared clonotypes between healthy human individuals. Profiled with immunoSEQ multiplex PCR; TCRdb holds only in-frame clones, not every one. Of about 520,000 clones listed, about 96% are singletons. The sequenced sample was naive CD4+ T cells sorted from blood. Subset: CD45RA+ positively selected. These receptors all stem from a woman under 40 in good health.

Points on this clone: The sample contains more than one DNA sequence encoding this CDR3. The V and J genes are TRBV19 and TRBJ1-5; 9 nucleotides match TRBD1. Germline CDR1 and CDR2: LNHDA and SQIVND (reference sequence). Trimming took 2 bases from V and 2 from J; bases not matched to a gene: 1. This CDR3 region has 15 residues. CDR3 loop: CASSIRTGGNQPQHF. For the CDR3, the DNA is TGTGCCAGTAGTATAAGGACAGGGGGCAATCAGCCCCAGCATTTT.

The rearrangement joins TRBV28 to TRBJ1-2, with D possibly being TRBD1 (5 bases). Germline lookup yields CDR1 MDHEN and CDR2 SYDVKM. Trimming shortened V by 5 bases and J by 3 bases, and 13 bases separated the two germline ends. The CDR3 is made up of 14 amino acids. Here the CDR3 reads CASSGWRGDYGYTF. The CDR3 DNA reads TGTGCCAGCAGTGGCTGGCGGGGGGACTATGGCTACACCTTC.

The J gene is TRBJ1-5, the V gene TRBV19, with TRBD1 matching over 12 bases. The germline gives CDR1 LNHDA, CDR2 SQIVND (reference sequence). This CDR3 is built from 18 residues. The J segment lost 0 bases and the V segment lost 7 bases, leaving 10 bases of the junction unmatched. CDR3 in amino acids: CASTPGTGGPYSNQPQHF. DNA of the CDR3: TGTGCCAGTACCCCTGGGACAGGGGGCCCTTATAGCAATCAGCCCCAGCATTTT.

This clone was recorded only once. V is TRBV11-2 and J is TRBJ1-4, with unresolved D. From germline, CDR1 is SGHAT and CDR2 FQNNGV. This CDR3 is 13 amino acids long. Trimming pared 6 bases from V and 6 bases from J, leaving 11 bases between. The CDR3 DNA follows: TGTGCCAGCAGTTCAAACATGCATGAAAAACTGTTTTTT. It is translated as CASSSNMHEKLFF.

A remark on this clone: The same CDR3 also results from other DNA sequences found in this sample. The chain recombines TRBV25-1 with TRBJ1-2; D not certain. Germline V gene lookup returns CDR1 MGHDK and CDR2 SYGVNS. Trimming took off 4 bases at V and 2 bases at J, with 5 bases between the two ends. The CDR3 spans 12 residues. The CDR3 nucleotides are TGTGCCAGCAGTGTCGGGAACTATGGCTACACCTTC. This translates into CASSVGNYGYTF.

The V and J genes are TRBV28 and TRBJ2-1; 8 nucleotides align to TRBD1. Per germline, CDR1 MDHEN and CDR2 SYDVKM. J gave up 7 bases and V 3 bases, and 5 bases lay outside the gene matches. The CDR3 is made up of 14 amino acids. CDR3 region: CASSFQGARNEQFF. The CDR3 DNA sequence: TGTGCCAGCAGTTTTCAGGGGGCGCGAAATGAGCAGTTCTTC.

The V call is TRBV18, the J call TRBJ2-6; the D gene is possibly TRBD1 (5 bases). The CDR3 totals 18 residues. Germline values: CDR1 KGHSH, CDR2 LQKENI. V shed 3 bases and J shed 2 bases, with 17 bases lying between them. The CDR3 nucleotides are TGTGCCAGCTCACCGACGTTTTCGACAGCCCCTGGGGCCAACGTCCTGACTTTC. Protein sequence: CASSPTFSTAPGANVLTF.

The gene calls are TRBV2 and TRBJ2-7, with 9 bases fitting TRBD1. The CDR3 runs 17 residues. V trimming: 5 bases; J trimming: 0 bases; junction bases outside the gene matches: 11. The germline V gene encodes CDR1 SNHLY and CDR2 FYNNEI. The CDR3 region is CASSYIYRDRDSYEQYF. Written as DNA, the CDR3 is TGTGCCAGCAGTTATATTTACCGGGACAGGGACTCCTACGAGCAGTACTTC. The full variable domain, in which reference TRBV2 and TRBJ2-7 provide the parts outside the CDR3, is EPEVTQTPSHQVTQMGQEVILRCVPISNHLYFYWYRQILGQKVEFLVSFYNNEISEKSEIFDDQFSVERPDGSNFTLKIRSTKLEDSAMYFCASSYIYRDRDSYEQYFGPGTRLTVT.

This clone appeared once. The rearrangement uses TRBV5-1 and TRBJ2-1; D remains ambiguous. The V gene's germline CDR1 is SGHRS and CDR2 YFSETQ. The CDR3 contains 15 residues. The V gene lost 2 bases and the J gene lost 7 bases, with 16 bases spanning the gap. DNA for the CDR3: TGCGCCAGCAGCTTCGACCGTCGCCGATCGAATGAGCAGTTCTTC. It specifies CASSFDRRRSNEQFF. The full variable domain, its missing parts supplied by reference TRBV5-1 and TRBJ2-1, is KAGVTQTPRYLIKTRGQQVTLSCSPISGHRSVSWYQQTPGQGLQFLFEYFSETQRNKGNFPGRFSGRQFSNSRSEMNVSTLELGDSALYLCASSFDRRRSNEQFFGPGTRLTVL.

The chain has TRBV29-1 and TRBJ1-5; possibly TRBD1 for D (6 bases). Germline-derived CDR1 and CDR2 are SQVTM and ANQGSEA. This CDR3 spans 13 amino acids. The V end lost 4 bases, the J end lost 0 bases, and 7 bases lay between the germline ends. CDR3 DNA: TGCAGCGTTGGGACAGATAGCAATCAGCCCCAGCATTTT. Protein product: CSVGTDSNQPQHF.

J is TRBJ1-2 and V is TRBV28; D is ambiguous. Germline V CDR1 and CDR2: MDHEN, SYDVKM. There are 12 residues in the CDR3. V was trimmed by 7 bases and J by 5 bases, leaving 11 bases between them. CDR3 in amino acids: CASTLRTYGYTF. CDR3 coding DNA: TGTGCCAGCACGCTCCGGACGTATGGCTACACCTTC.

The chain couples TRBV28 to TRBJ1-5, with a weak D call TRBD1 (5 bases). Trimming removed 5 bases from V and 3 bases from J, with 8 bases in between. The CDR3 loop spans 13 amino acids. Looked up from germline, CDR1 is MDHEN and CDR2 is SYDVKM. The CDR3 here is CASSGGFNQPQHF. The CDR3 DNA sequence: TGTGCCAGCAGTGGGGGGTTCAATCAGCCCCAGCATTTT.

This clone was seen once. The chain recombines TRBV5-4 with TRBJ1-1; 8 positions match TRBD1. V shed 2 bases, J shed 1 base, and the junction held 4 bases outside the gene matches. Germline CDR1 is SGHNT and CDR2 is YYREEE (reference sequence). The CDR3 consists of 15 residues. The CDR3 coding sequence is TGTGCCAGCAGCTTCACAGGGGGTTCGAACACTGAAGCTTTCTTT. Protein sequence: CASSFTGGSNTEAFF.

The chain combines TRBV2 with TRBJ2-3; D is undetermined. Germline V gene data show CDR1 as SNHLY and CDR2 as FYNNEI. The CDR3 covers 14 residues. The V end lost 5 bases, the J end lost 3 bases, and 12 bases lay between the germline ends. DNA of the CDR3: TGTGCCAGCAGTAACATTATAGGGACAGATACGCAGTATTTT. Residues: CASSNIIGTDTQYF.

This clone appeared a single time. This sequence joins TRBV7-8 and TRBJ2-2; D remains ambiguous. The germline V gene encodes CDR1 SGHVS and CDR2 FQNEAQ. V lost 3 bases and J 5 bases, leaving 4 bases between the germline ends. This CDR3 has 12 residues. CDR3 bases: TGTGCCAGCAGCTTTGTAACCGGGGAGCTGTTTTTT. It encodes CASSFVTGELFF.

The chain carries TRBV1 and TRBJ2-7; the table's D call TRBD1 went unverified against the DNA. TRBV1 is a pseudogene locus. The CDR3 extends over 19 amino acids. CDR3 protein: CTSSQAVGSKDRDTYEQYF. CDR3 sequence (DNA): TGCACCAGCAGCCAAGCCGTGGGGTCCAAGGACAGGGATACCTACGAGCAGTACTTC.